This T cell receptor beta chain appears in the sequencing data of a study of beta chain features in type 1 diabetes (dated by TCRdb to 2017 to 2018). Study-level background: Mean age, gender distribution, total cell number and subset yield were not different between patients and healthy donors. Across all samples, about 110 million sorted cells were examined, and cell number per subset correlated strongly with RNA yield. The study compared the TCRB repertoires of sorted circulating CD4+ T cell subsets in recently diagnosed type 1 diabetes patients with those in matched healthy donors. Whereas all 30 or so donors provided naive and central memory subsets, regulatory and stem cell-like memory subsets were isolated from just 8 patients and about 8 healthy donors. What the work shows at the level of the full study, not this receptor alone: PCR may preferentially amplify shorter templates, but because patient and control samples were amplified and corrected together, any resulting skew would affect both groups equally. HLA sub-analyses involved small numbers of individuals, so any influence of HLA type on TCRB rearrangement remained unresolved. Patients with type 1 diabetes made fewer insertions and deleted more nucleotides at VDJ recombination sites, implying thymic rearrangement abnormalities. A moderate but significant shortening of TCRB CDR3 length was observed in type 1 diabetes patients in all four CD4+ subsets. Naive, central memory and regulatory TCRB repertoires appeared more similar among patients than among healthy donors. Because cDNA was sequenced instead of genomic DNA, activated cells with high expression could be over-represented, although the groups did not differ in activation or CD3 levels.

A single peripheral blood draw of around 100 mL on average was collected from each donor into heparinised tubes. Naive, central memory, regulatory and stem cell-like memory CD4+ T cells were sorted on a BD FACSAria II using a panel including CD45RO, CCR7, CD25, CD127, CD95 and CD27. A purity above 95% was achieved for all sorted populations. PBMCs were isolated immediately by Lymphoprep density gradient centrifugation and stained directly without culture. So that batch effects would be minimized, each experiment stained and sorted samples in pairs, pairing one healthy donor with one patient. From the germline V gene (reference sequence), CDR1 is SGHNT and CDR2 is YYREEE. From cysteine to phenylalanine, the CDR3 is 17 amino acids long. Only the CDR3 DNA is retained, 51 bases long and in frame from the first base. The junction shows trimming of 3 bases on V and 9 bases on J, and the gene matches do not reach 14 bases of it.

Of note for this clone: Its antigen is not yet known. Base qualities are not recorded, but no much larger clone differs from it by a single base.

The entire amount of isolated RNA was reverse transcribed using the High Capacity cDNA Reverse Transcription Kit, so the sequenced TCRB transcripts were expressed ones. Deep immunoSEQ sequencing was performed on naive, central memory and regulatory T cell samples, with an average of around 3.5 million total reads per sample. Sorted cells were lysed in RLT buffer, and RNA was extracted using DNase-treated RNeasy Micro or Mini kits according to cell number. Each cell subset was processed on its own to prevent cross-contamination, while patient and healthy donor samples were processed together. The immunoSEQ multiplex PCR was used to amplify TCRB sequences from cDNA, yielding 87-bp fragments that span the CDR3 region. Sequencing of the amplicons was performed on the Illumina HiSeq platform. The paper's processing steps were these. PCR bias was corrected computationally using synthetic template baselines, and reads within Hamming distance 2 were collapsed, with unmergeable singletons discarded. Reads were aligned to IMGT to assign V, D and J genes, CDR3 length, and insertions or deletions at six rearrangement sites. Within each subset, clonotype counts were normalized to sorted cell number, and only after that were true diversity and Gini coefficients computed with the tcR R package. The overlap coefficient, calculated on TCRB nucleotide sequences, was used to quantify repertoire sharing. Out-of-frame TCRB sequences from naive cells were analyzed to stand in for the pre-selection repertoire. TCRdb provides this immuneACCESS table in a form limited to in-frame rearrangements. Some clones are lacking; in checked studies, under half of them reflect an unresolved V gene, and why the rest are absent is not known. V, J and clone size reflect that table, while D and trimming were determined from the DNA. Here the sample has 350,000 to 450,000 clones; approximately 15% occur a single time. The top ten constitute around 0.035% of the sample.

This receptor was identified in a man aged 25-40 years in good health. Sequenced: naive CD4+ T cells from blood. The cell subset or site label of this sample denotes: true naive CD4+ T cells. The chain links TRBV5-4 with TRBJ2-1, with TRBD2 matching 11 junction bases. The base sequence is TGTGCCAGCAGCTCACCGGTGGTACTAGCGGGAGACGTTGAGCAGTTCTTC. It specifies CASSSPVVLAGDVEQFF.